Given below is one TCR beta chain in context. This specimen belongs to a study of blood T cell repertoires in COVID-19. About the research overall: The cDNA or gDNA used as material had been derived from T cells, B-cell-depleted T cells, or PBMCs.

The method was immunoSEQ multiplex PCR; TCRdb's version includes in-frame clones alone and lacks a portion of them. The sample yields fewer than 70,000 clones, 75% to 90% seen once. This CDR3 contains 14 residues. Germline V gives CDR1 MDHEN, CDR2 SYDVKM. Trimming removed 6 bases at V and 1 base at J, with 10 bases between. A Seattle source enrolled patients during active infection and followed them longitudinally. The source is a middle-aged man with COVID-19, enrolled during active disease. Sequencing input: peripheral blood. This chain links TRBV28 with TRBJ1-3; tentative D call: TRBD1 (6 bases). The CDR3 nucleotides are TGTGCCAGCAGGGCCCAGGGGTCTGGAAACACCATATATTTT. Amino acids: CASRAQGSGNTIYF.